This TCR beta chain was identified in a study of beta chain features in type 1 diabetes. Sequenced material consisted of expressed TCRB transcripts (all of the isolated RNA was reverse transcribed). The table came from immunoSEQ multiplex PCR; TCRdb's copy has only in-frame clones and leaves some out. The table includes hundreds of thousands of clones, roughly 15% detected once. This clone showed up just a few times. The antigen is undetermined. A CD45RO/CCR7/CD25/CD127/CD95/CD27 panel sorted naive, central memory, regulatory and stem cell-like memory CD4+ cells. V dropped 2 bases and J dropped 3 bases, with 16 bases sitting between them. This CDR3 is built from 17 residues. Germline CDR1 and CDR2: KGHSH and LQKENI. Whole-study findings and limits: Moderate yet significant TCRB CDR3 shortening was seen in Type 1 diabetes patients in all four CD4+ subsets. For patients and controls alike, PCR might favor shorter templates to the same degree. A pattern of fewer insertions and more deletions at VDJ junctions was seen in type 1 diabetes patients.

Material: naive CD4+ T cells from blood. This TCR was sampled from a woman aged 18-29 years in good health. The J gene is TRBJ2-2, the V gene TRBV18; TRBD1 is a possible D gene (6 bases). As DNA, the CDR3 is TGTGCCAGCTCACCAACCCTCGGACAGCCACACACCGGGGAGCTGTTTTTT. It is translated as CASSPTLGQPHTGELFF.